This T cell receptor (beta chain) appears in the sequencing data of a study of radiotherapy plus CTLA-4 blockade in lung cancer. Study background: Disease control was present in roughly 29% of patients, and objective responses in approximately 19%.

Profiled with immunoSEQ multiplex PCR; TCRdb holds only in-frame clones, not every one. The table includes 85,000 to 100,000 clones, around nine tenths detected once. Germline CDR1 MDHEN, CDR2 SYDVKM. Trimming took 0 bases from V and 4 from J, leaving 9 bases between them. This CDR3 is built from 14 residues. The source material was peripheral blood, sampled from a patient treated with radiotherapy plus ipilimumab. This chain uses TRBV28 with TRBJ1-2, with D perhaps TRBD1 (5 bases). The clonotype was recovered from a human donor with non-small cell lung cancer that progressed on radiotherapy plus ipilimumab. In nucleotides, the CDR3 is TGTGCCAGCAGTTTATGGGGGGACCTCTATGGCTACACCTTC. The encoded protein is CASSLWGDLYGYTF.